This T cell receptor beta chain was found in a study of OX40 agonist ivuxolimab in advanced cancers. Overall study: Patients received intravenous ivuxolimab every 2 weeks at 0.01 to 10 mg/kg.

The repertoire was sequenced with immunoSEQ multiplex PCR; TCRdb's copy has only in-frame clones and lacks some. This sample has approximately 56,000 clones, with about nine tenths found just once. CDR1 SGHAT and CDR2 FQNNGV come from the germline V gene. The V and J ends lost 2 bases and 1 base, in that order; junction bases with no gene match: 7. The CDR3 contains 16 residues. By share of the sample, this clone is medium-sized. The sample was CD4+ or CD8+ T cells sorted from blood, taken in a trial of the OX40 agonist ivuxolimab. V is TRBV11-2 and J is TRBJ1-1; 7 nucleotides match TRBD1. This sequence was found in an adult with an advanced solid tumor such as melanoma, head and neck, liver or kidney cancer. This chain's CDR3 is CASSLHPTGTNTEAFF. The CDR3 nucleotides read TGTGCCAGCAGCTTACACCCGACAGGGACGAACACTGAAGCTTTCTTT.